These 28 T cell receptor beta chains originate from one sample sequenced in a study of blood T cell repertoires in COVID-19. Clones were read by immunoSEQ multiplex PCR, and TCRdb kept only the in-frame ones, dropping some. Of fewer than 50,000 clones in the sample, 70% to 90% were seen once. Sequencing was carried out using peripheral blood. The receptors stem from a man between 60 and 75 years old with COVID-19, enrolled during active disease.

This chain links TRBV6-2 or TRBV6-3 with TRBJ2-7; D remains unclear. Germline assignment: CDR1 MNHEY and CDR2 SVGEGT. The V end lost 0 bases, the J end lost 5 bases, and 8 bases lay between the germline ends. The CDR3 runs to 13 residues. CDR3 sequence: CASSYSIVHEQYF. CDR3 nucleotide sequence: TGTGCCAGCAGTTACTCGATAGTCCACGAGCAGTACTTC.

This clone was observed a handful of times. V gene TRBV28 combines with J gene TRBJ2-7; TRBD2 aligns across 13 bases. The ends lost 3 bases at V and 5 bases at J; junction bases unmatched: 7. The CDR3 totals 16 residues. The V gene's germline CDR1 is MDHEN and CDR2 SYDVKM. The CDR3 coding sequence is TGTGCCAGCAGTTTGTGGACTAGCGGGAGTATCGACGAGCAGTACTTC. This gives the protein CASSLWTSGSIDEQYF.

J is TRBJ1-2 and V is TRBV7-8; 8 positions agree with TRBD1. CDR3 length equals 14 residues. Per germline, CDR1 SGHVS and CDR2 FQNEAQ. The V gene end was trimmed by 4 bases and the J gene end by 2 bases; junction bases not matched to a gene: 3. The CDR3 is CASSSNRGNYGYTF. The CDR3 DNA reads TGTGCCAGCAGCTCTAACAGGGGGAACTATGGCTACACCTTC. Full variable domain (missing parts from reference TRBV7-8 and TRBJ1-2): GAGVSQSPRYKVAKRGQDVALRCDPISGHVSLFWYQQALGQGPEFLTYFQNEAQLDKSGLPSDRFFAERPEGSVSTLKIQRTQQEDSAVYLCASSSNRGNYGYTFGSGTRLTVV.

The CDR3 nucleotides are TGTGCCAGCACCAAATCCAATCAGCCCCAGCATTTT. This sequence encodes CASTKSNQPQHF. The chain combines TRBV28 with TRBJ1-5; D is uncertain. V lost 7 bases, J lost 3 bases, and 7 bases lay in between. This CDR3 contains 12 residues. Germline loops: CDR1 MDHEN, CDR2 SYDVKM.

This rearrangement joins TRBV29-1 to TRBJ2-7; 8 nucleotides agree with TRBD1. The CDR3 totals 13 residues. Per germline, CDR1 SQVTM and CDR2 ANQGSEA. V lost 6 bases and J lost 2; bases outside the gene matches: 6. CDR3 in DNA: TGCAGCGTCGAGAGGGACAGGCCCTACGAGCAGTACTTC. Its protein is CSVERDRPYEQYF.

CDR3 sequence: CASSYLLGTADLNQPQHF. The CDR3 DNA reads TGTGCCAGCAGTTACTTACTAGGGACAGCAGACCTCAATCAGCCCCAGCATTTT. This chain connects TRBV6-2 or TRBV6-3 to TRBJ1-5; 7 bases line up with TRBD1. The trim removed 1 base at V and 3 bases at J, leaving 12 bases unmatched. Germline lookup yields CDR1 MNHEY and CDR2 SVGEGT. CDR3 length: 18 residues.

The chain combines TRBV2 with TRBJ1-5, with D maybe TRBD1 (6 bases). V lost 3 bases, J lost 6 bases, and 15 bases lay in between. The CDR3 spans 15 residues. From germline, CDR1 is SNHLY and CDR2 FYNNEI. CDR3 coding DNA: TGTGCCAGCAGTGACCCAGGGGCTTCGGGTCAGCCCCAGCATTTT. Encoded protein: CASSDPGASGQPQHF.

This sequence joins TRBV2 and TRBJ1-2, with TRBD1 matching over 11 bases. The CDR3 has 15 residues. After removal of 4 bases from V and 2 bases from J, the junction contained 3 bases not matched to a gene. CDR1 and CDR2 from the germline V gene are SNHLY and FYNNEI. CDR3 DNA: TGTGCCAGCAGTGCACGGACAGGGGGCAACTATGGCTACACCTTC. Encoded protein: CASSARTGGNYGYTF.

The chain uses TRBV14 and TRBJ1-2; D not certain. In germline, CDR1 is SGHDN, CDR2 FVKESK. The length of the CDR3 is 13 residues. V was pared by 5 bases and J by 0 bases, with 7 bases between. The CDR3 sequence is CASSSQPNYGYTF. CDR3 nucleotides: TGTGCCAGCAGCTCACAGCCTAACTATGGCTACACCTTC.

This chain connects TRBV5-5 to TRBJ2-1; 15 nucleotides align to TRBD2. Germline CDR1 and CDR2: SGHKS and YYEKEE (reference sequence). V was pared by 5 bases and J by 9 bases, with 6 bases of the junction left unmatched. CDR3 length: 15 residues. The chain's CDR3 is CASRWTSGRATEQFF. In DNA form, the CDR3 reads TGTGCCAGCAGGTGGACTAGCGGGAGGGCCACTGAGCAGTTCTTC.

V usage is TRBV7-9 and J usage is TRBJ2-1; TRBD2 matches at 10 bases. Looked up from germline, CDR1 is SEHNR and CDR2 is FQNEAQ (reference sequence). The CDR3 totals 19 residues. With 1 base clipped from V and 0 bases from J, the junction kept 9 bases outside the gene matches. The CDR3 loop is CASSLVGLAETSSYNEQFF. In DNA form, the CDR3 reads TGTGCCAGCAGCTTAGTCGGACTAGCGGAAACTAGCTCCTACAATGAGCAGTTCTTC.

The V gene is TRBV10-3, the J gene TRBJ2-7, with D tentatively TRBD2 (6 bases). The CDR3 is made up of 15 amino acids. Germline V CDR1 and CDR2: ENHRY, SYGVKD. Between the trimmed V and J ends, which lost 0 bases and 1 base, there was a span of 10 bases. CDR3 sequence reads: CAISESVGRSYEQYF. CDR3 sequence (DNA): TGTGCCATCAGTGAGTCAGTGGGGAGGTCCTACGAGCAGTACTTC.

The V gene is TRBV12-3 or TRBV12-4, the J gene TRBJ2-1; 9 nucleotides align to TRBD1. The CDR3 totals 11 residues. The trim removed 3 bases at V and 16 bases at J, leaving 4 bases unmatched. The CDR3 is CASSFGTGFFF. Here the CDR3 DNA reads TGTGCCAGCAGTTTCGGGACAGGGTTCTTCTTC.

This clone was seen once. The chain combines TRBV3-1 (or the pseudogene TRBV3-2) with TRBJ2-1; no clear D. Trimming removed 1 base from V and 10 bases from J, with 5 bases in between. The CDR3 sequence is 11 residues long. CDR1 LGHDT and CDR2 YNNKEL come from the germline V gene (reference sequence). CDR3 protein: CASSQALEQFF. The CDR3 coding sequence is TGTGCCAGCAGCCAAGCTCTGGAGCAGTTCTTC.

The chain combines TRBV11-2 with TRBJ2-7; D may be TRBD1 (5 bases). V lost 5 bases, J lost 2 bases, and 10 bases lay in between. CDR3 length equals 13 residues. The germline gives CDR1 SGHAT, CDR2 FQNNGV. CDR3 sequence (DNA): TGTGCCAGCAGCCGAGACAGAGCCTACGAGCAGTACTTC. It translates to CASSRDRAYEQYF.

This chain connects TRBV13 to TRBJ2-7; a possible D gene is TRBD2 (6 bases). Germline values: CDR1 PRHDT, CDR2 FYEKMQ (reference sequence). The ends were cut back, 2 bases at V and 4 bases at J, with 9 bases in the middle. The CDR3 is 13 residues long. CDR3 nucleotides: TGTGCCAGCAGCTTACTAGCGTCATACGAGCAGTACTTC. It codes for CASSLLASYEQYF.

This clone was recorded once. The genes are TRBV7-9 and TRBJ1-1; a possible D gene is TRBD1 (6 bases). The CDR3 is 14 residues long. V was cut by 5 bases and J by 3 bases, with 13 bases left in between. Germline V gene sequence: CDR1 SEHNR, CDR2 FQNEAQ (reference sequence). This chain's CDR3 is CASSLQGADTEAFF. The CDR3 nucleotides read TGTGCCAGCAGCCTACAGGGCGCGGACACTGAAGCTTTCTTT.

The CDR3 DNA follows: TGTGCCAGCTCACCACGGCGGGAGGCGGATACGCAGTATTTT. This codes for CASSPRREADTQYF. The gene calls are TRBV18 and TRBJ2-3; 8 bases fit TRBD2. This CDR3 comprises 14 residues. Germline-derived CDR1 and CDR2 are KGHSH and LQKENI. V shed 1 base, J shed 6 bases, and the junction held 3 bases outside the gene matches.

In nucleotides, the CDR3 is TGCGCCAGCAGCTTGGGGTCTCCAGGGGACGAGCAGTACTTC. Translating it yields CASSLGSPGDEQYF. This chain joins TRBV5-1 and TRBJ2-7; the D gene is possibly TRBD1 (6 bases). V lost 0 bases, J lost 5 bases, and 12 bases lay in between. The CDR3 length is 14 residues. Germline CDR1 reads SGHRS; CDR2 reads YFSETQ.

The chain is built from TRBV30 and TRBJ2-7; maybe TRBD2 (7 bases). CDR1 and CDR2 (germline): GTSNPN, SVGIG (reference sequence). The CDR3 is made up of 13 amino acids. V lost 2 bases, J lost 6 bases, and 14 bases lay in between. The CDR3 here is CAWSKGGPSEQYF. The DNA of the CDR3 is TGTGCCTGGAGTAAGGGGGGGCCTAGCGAGCAGTACTTC.

This clone was seen only a few times. This chain joins TRBV14 and TRBJ2-2, with D possibly TRBD1 on 5 matching bases. Germline V gives CDR1 SGHDN, CDR2 FVKESK. The ends were cut back, 3 bases at V and 2 bases at J, with 16 bases in the middle. The CDR3 runs to 17 residues. CDR3 bases: TGTGCCAGCAGCCATTGGCCCATCAGGGTAAACACCGGGGAGCTGTTTTTT. Translated, it gives CASSHWPIRVNTGELFF.

The chain employs TRBV6-5 and TRBJ1-5; D ambiguous. Germline V gene data show CDR1 as MNHEY and CDR2 as SVGAGI. The CDR3 covers 15 residues. Trimming removed 0 bases at V and 6 bases at J, with 12 bases between. Here the CDR3 reads CASSYSRSGSQPQHF. The CDR3 DNA reads TGTGCCAGCAGTTACTCCAGGTCCGGCAGTCAGCCCCAGCATTTT.

The rearrangement joins TRBV12-3 or TRBV12-4 to TRBJ1-1; maybe TRBD1 (5 bases). Trimming took off 6 bases at V and 1 base at J, with 9 bases between the two ends. The CDR3 extends over 13 amino acids. Here the CDR3 reads CASSPTGNTEAFF. The CDR3 DNA is TGTGCCAGCAGCCCCACAGGGAACACTGAAGCTTTCTTT.

This clone is deemed medium-sized. V and J are TRBV5-6 and TRBJ2-7, with 9 bases identical to TRBD1. The CDR3 is made up of 14 amino acids. The V segment lost 4 bases and the J segment 5 bases; nucleotides outside the gene matches: 7. Germline values: CDR1 SGHDT, CDR2 YYEEEE. CDR3 loop: CASSHPGQGNEQYF. CDR3 nucleotides: TGTGCCAGCAGCCACCCGGGACAGGGTAACGAGCAGTACTTC.

The V call is TRBV7-2, the J call TRBJ2-7; 10 nucleotides align to TRBD2. The CDR3 runs to 18 residues. Germline lookup yields CDR1 SGHTA and CDR2 FQGNSA. After removal of 2 bases from V and 6 bases from J, the junction contained 16 bases not matched to a gene. CDR3 loop: CASSLWTSGLRQGREQYF. The CDR3 region has the DNA TGTGCCAGCAGCTTATGGACTAGCGGCCTAAGGCAGGGTCGCGAGCAGTACTTC.

The chain combines TRBV5-4 with TRBJ1-2; D is unclear. Germline V gene sequence: CDR1 SGHNT, CDR2 YYREEE (reference sequence). The ends were cut back, 1 base at V and 2 bases at J, with 12 bases in the middle. The CDR3 is 15 amino acids. The CDR3 bases are TGTGCCAGCAGCTTGTTTGTATCTACCAACTATGGCTACACCTTC. This sequence encodes CASSLFVSTNYGYTF.

J is TRBJ1-6 and V is TRBV14; D remains unclear. The CDR3 consists of 13 residues. In germline, CDR1 is SGHDN, CDR2 FVKESK. Deletions cut 0 bases from V and 10 bases from J, with 7 bases between. In DNA, the CDR3 is TGTGCCAGCAGCCAAGATCCCATCTCACCCCTCCACTTT. It yields the protein CASSQDPISPLHF.

The chain employs TRBV3-1 (or the pseudogene TRBV3-2) and TRBJ1-4; 11 bases map to TRBD1. Per the germline V gene, CDR1 is LGHDT and CDR2 is YNNKEL (reference sequence). After removal of 4 bases from V and 14 bases from J, the junction contained 9 bases not matched to a gene. The CDR3 spans 14 residues. CDR3 DNA sequence: TGTGCCAGCAGCCTGCGGACAGGGGGCGAAGTTCTGTTTTTT. It translates to CASSLRTGGEVLFF.